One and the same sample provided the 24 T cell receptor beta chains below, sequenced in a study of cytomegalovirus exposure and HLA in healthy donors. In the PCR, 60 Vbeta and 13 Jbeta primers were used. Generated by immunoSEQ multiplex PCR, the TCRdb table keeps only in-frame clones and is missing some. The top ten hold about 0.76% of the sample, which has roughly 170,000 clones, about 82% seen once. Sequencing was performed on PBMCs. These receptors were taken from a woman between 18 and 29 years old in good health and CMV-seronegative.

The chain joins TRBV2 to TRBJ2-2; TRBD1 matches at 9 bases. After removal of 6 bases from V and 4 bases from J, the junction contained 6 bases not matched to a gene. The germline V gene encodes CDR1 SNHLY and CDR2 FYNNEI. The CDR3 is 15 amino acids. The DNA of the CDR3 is TGTGCCAGCAGGTGGGACAGGGCGGGCACCGGGGAGCTGTTTTTT. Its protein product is CASRWDRAGTGELFF. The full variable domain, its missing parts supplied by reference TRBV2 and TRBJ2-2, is EPEVTQTPSHQVTQMGQEVILRCVPISNHLYFYWYRQILGQKVEFLVSFYNNEISEKSEIFDDQFSVERPDGSNFTLKIRSTKLEDSAMYFCASRWDRAGTGELFFGEGSRLTVL.

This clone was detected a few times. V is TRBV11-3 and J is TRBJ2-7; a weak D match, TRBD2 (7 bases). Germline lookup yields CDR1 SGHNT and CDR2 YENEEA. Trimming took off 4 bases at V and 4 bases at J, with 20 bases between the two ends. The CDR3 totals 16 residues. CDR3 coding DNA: TGTGCCAGCAGCTGGGGGGGCCAGCGGGATAGGTACGAGCAGTACTTC. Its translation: CASSWGGQRDRYEQYF.

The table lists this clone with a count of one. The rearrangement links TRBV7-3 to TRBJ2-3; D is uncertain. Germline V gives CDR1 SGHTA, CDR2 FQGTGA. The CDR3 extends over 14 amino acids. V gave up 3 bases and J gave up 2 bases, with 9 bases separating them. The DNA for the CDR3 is TGTGCCAGCAGCTTGGCGGCAGTCACAGATACGCAGTATTTT. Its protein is CASSLAAVTDTQYF.

The CDR3 loop is CASSRLAAYEQYF. CDR3 DNA sequence: TGTGCCAGCAGCCGACTAGCGGCCTACGAGCAGTACTTC. The chain is built from TRBV5-6 and TRBJ2-7, with TRBD2 matching 9 bases. CDR1 and CDR2 from the germline V gene are SGHDT and YYEEEE. After removal of 4 bases from V and 2 bases from J, the junction contained 1 base not matched to a gene. This CDR3 region has 13 residues. Looking up the rest from reference TRBV5-6 and TRBJ2-7 gives the full variable domain: DAGVTQSPTHLIKTRGQQVTLRCSPKSGHDTVSWYQQALGQGPQFIFQYYEEEERQRGNFPDRFSGHQFPNYSSELNVNALLLGDSALYLCASSRLAAYEQYFGPGTRLTVT.

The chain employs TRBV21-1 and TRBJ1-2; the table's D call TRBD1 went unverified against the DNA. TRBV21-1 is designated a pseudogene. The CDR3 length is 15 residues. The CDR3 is CASRQDRGRGYGYTF. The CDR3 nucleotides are TGTGCCAGCAGACAGGACAGGGGGCGCGGGTATGGCTACACCTTC.

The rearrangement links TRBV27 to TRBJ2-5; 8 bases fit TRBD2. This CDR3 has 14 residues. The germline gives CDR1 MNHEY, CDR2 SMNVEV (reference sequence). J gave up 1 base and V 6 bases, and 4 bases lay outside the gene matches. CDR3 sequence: CASRRTSTQETQYF. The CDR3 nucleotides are TGTGCCAGCAGGAGGACTAGCACCCAAGAGACCCAGTACTTC.

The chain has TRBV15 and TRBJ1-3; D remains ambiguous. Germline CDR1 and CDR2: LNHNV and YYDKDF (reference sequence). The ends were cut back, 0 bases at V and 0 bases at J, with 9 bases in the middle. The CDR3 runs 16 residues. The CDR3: CATSRDYPSSGNTIYF. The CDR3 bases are TGTGCCACCAGCAGAGATTATCCGAGCTCTGGAAACACCATATATTTT. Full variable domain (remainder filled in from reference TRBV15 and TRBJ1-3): DAMVIQNPRYQVTQFGKPVTLSCSQTLNHNVMYWYQQKSSQAPKLLFHYYDKDFNNEADTPDNFQSRRPNTSFCFLDIRSPGLGDTAMYLCATSRDYPSSGNTIYFGEGSWLTVV.

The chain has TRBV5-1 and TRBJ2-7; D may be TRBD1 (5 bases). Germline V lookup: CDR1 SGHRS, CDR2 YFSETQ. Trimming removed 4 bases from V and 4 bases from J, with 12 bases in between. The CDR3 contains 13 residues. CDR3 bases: TGCGCCAGCAGCCGTGACAGAATATACGAGCAGTACTTC. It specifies CASSRDRIYEQYF.

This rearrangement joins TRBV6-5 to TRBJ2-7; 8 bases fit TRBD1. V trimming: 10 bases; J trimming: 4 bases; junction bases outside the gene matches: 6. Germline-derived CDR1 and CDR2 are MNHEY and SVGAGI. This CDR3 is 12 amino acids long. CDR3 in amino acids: CATWTGTYEQYF. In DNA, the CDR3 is TGTGCCACCTGGACAGGGACTTACGAGCAGTACTTC.

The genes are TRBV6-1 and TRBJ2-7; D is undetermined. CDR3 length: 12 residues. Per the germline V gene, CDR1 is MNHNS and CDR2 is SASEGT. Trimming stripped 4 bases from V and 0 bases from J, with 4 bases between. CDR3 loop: CASSGSSYEQYF. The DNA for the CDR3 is TGTGCCAGCAGTGGGAGCTCCTACGAGCAGTACTTC.

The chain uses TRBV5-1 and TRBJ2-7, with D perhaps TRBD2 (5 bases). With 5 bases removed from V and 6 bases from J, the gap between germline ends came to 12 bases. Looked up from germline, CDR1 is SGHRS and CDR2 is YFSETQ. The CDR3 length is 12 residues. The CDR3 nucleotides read TGCGCCAGCAGAGACCGGGGTGCCGAGCAGTACTTC. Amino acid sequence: CASRDRGAEQYF. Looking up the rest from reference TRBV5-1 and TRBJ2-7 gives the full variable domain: KAGVTQTPRYLIKTRGQQVTLSCSPISGHRSVSWYQQTPGQGLQFLFEYFSETQRNKGNFPGRFSGRQFSNSRSEMNVSTLELGDSALYLCASRDRGAEQYFGPGTRLTVT.

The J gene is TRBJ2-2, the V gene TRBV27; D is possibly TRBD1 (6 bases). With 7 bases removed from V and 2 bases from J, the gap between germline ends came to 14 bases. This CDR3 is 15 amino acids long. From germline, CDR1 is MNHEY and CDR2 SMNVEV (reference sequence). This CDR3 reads CASNRQTGNTGELFF. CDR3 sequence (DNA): TGTGCCAGCAACCGACAGACAGGCAACACCGGGGAGCTGTTTTTT.

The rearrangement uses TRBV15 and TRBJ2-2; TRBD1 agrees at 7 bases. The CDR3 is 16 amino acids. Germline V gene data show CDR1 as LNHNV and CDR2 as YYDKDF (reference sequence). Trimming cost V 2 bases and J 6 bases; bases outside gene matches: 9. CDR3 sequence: CATSRPDRVVAGELFF. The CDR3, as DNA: TGTGCCACCAGCAGACCTGACAGGGTAGTGGCCGGGGAGCTGTTTTTT.

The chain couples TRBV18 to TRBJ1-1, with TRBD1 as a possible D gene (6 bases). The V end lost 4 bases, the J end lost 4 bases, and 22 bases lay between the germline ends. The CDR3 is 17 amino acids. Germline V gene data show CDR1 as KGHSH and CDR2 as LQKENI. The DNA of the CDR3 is TGTGCCAGCTCACGATCAGGGGACAAGGGGCGGAGCACTGAAGCTTTCTTT. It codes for CASSRSGDKGRSTEAFF. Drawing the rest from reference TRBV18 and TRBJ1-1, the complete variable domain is NAGVMQNPRHLVRRRGQEARLRCSPMKGHSHVYWYRQLPEEGLKFMVYLQKENIIDESGMPKERFSAEFPKEGPSILRIQQVVRGDSAAYFCASSRSGDKGRSTEAFFGQGTRLTVV.

The CDR3 DNA reads as TGCGCCAGCAGTCGCAAGAGGGCTAGCGATACCTACGAGCAGTACTTC. As protein: CASSRKRASDTYEQYF. The chain recombines TRBV5-1 with TRBJ2-5; a weak D match, TRBD2 (6 bases). The assigned J gene may be wrong: the sequence end matches TRBJ2-7 better. CDR1 is SGHRS, CDR2 YFSETQ, per germline. This CDR3 contains 16 residues.

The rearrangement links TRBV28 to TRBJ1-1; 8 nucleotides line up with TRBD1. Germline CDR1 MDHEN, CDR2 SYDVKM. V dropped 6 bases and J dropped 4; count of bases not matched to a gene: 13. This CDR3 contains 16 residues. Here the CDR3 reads CASSPLPGQGSTEAFF. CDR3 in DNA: TGTGCCAGCAGCCCTCTTCCCGGACAGGGCTCCACTGAAGCTTTCTTT.

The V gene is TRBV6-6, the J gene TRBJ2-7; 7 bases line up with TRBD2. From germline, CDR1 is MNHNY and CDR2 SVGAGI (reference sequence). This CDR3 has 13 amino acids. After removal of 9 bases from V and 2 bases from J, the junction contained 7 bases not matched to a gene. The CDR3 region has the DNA TGTGCCAGTGGGGAGGGGCTTGCCTACGAGCAGTACTTC. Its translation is CASGEGLAYEQYF.

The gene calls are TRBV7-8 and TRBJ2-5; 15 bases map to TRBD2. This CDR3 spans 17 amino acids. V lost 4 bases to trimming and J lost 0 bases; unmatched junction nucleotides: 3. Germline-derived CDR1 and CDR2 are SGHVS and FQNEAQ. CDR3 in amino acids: CASSSGLAGGNQETQYF. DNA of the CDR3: TGTGCCAGCAGCTCCGGACTAGCGGGAGGGAACCAAGAGACCCAGTACTTC.

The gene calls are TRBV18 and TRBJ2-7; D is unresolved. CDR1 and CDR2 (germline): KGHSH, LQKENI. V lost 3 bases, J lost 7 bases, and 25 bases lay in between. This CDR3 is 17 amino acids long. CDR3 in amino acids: CASSPSVFVRHSREQYF. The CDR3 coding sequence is TGTGCCAGCTCACCCTCGGTTTTTGTTCGACACTCACGGGAGCAGTACTTC.

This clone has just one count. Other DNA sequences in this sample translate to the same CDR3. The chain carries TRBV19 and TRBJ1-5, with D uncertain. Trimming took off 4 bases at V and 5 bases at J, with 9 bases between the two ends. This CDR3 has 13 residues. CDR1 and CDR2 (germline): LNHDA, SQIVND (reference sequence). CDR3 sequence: CASSKSGDQPQHF. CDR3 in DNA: TGTGCCAGTAGTAAGTCGGGAGATCAGCCCCAGCATTTT. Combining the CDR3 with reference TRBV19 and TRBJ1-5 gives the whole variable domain DGGITQSPKYLFRKEGQNVTLSCEQNLNHDAMYWYRQDPGQGLRLIYYSQIVNDFQKGDIAEGYSVSREKKESFPLTVTSAQKNPTAFYLCASSKSGDQPQHFGDGTRLSIL.

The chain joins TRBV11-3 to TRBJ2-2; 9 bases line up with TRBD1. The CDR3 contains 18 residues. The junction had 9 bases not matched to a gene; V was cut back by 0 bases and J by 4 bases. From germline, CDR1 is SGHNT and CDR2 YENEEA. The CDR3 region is CASSLETWRTGATGELFF. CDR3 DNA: TGTGCCAGCAGCTTAGAGACGTGGCGGACAGGGGCCACCGGGGAGCTGTTTTTT. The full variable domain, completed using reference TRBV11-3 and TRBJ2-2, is EAGVVQSPRYKIIEKKQPVAFWCNPISGHNTLYWYLQNLGQGPELLIRYENEEAVDDSQLPKDRFSAERLKGVDSTLKIQPAELGDSAVYLCASSLETWRTGATGELFFGEGSRLTVL.

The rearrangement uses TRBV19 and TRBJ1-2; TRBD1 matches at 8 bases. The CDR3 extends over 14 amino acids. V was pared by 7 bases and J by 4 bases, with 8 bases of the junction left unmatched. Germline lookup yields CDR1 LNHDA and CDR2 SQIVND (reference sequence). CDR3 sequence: CASTGQGSGYGYTF. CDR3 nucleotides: TGTGCCAGTACTGGACAGGGTTCGGGCTATGGCTACACCTTC.

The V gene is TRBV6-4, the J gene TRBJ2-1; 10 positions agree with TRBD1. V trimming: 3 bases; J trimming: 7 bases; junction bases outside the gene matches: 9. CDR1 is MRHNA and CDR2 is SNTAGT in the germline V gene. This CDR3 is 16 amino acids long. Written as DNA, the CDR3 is TGTGCCAGCAGTGAGGGACCGGGACAGGGGAGGAATGAGCAGTTCTTC. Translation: CASSEGPGQGRNEQFF.

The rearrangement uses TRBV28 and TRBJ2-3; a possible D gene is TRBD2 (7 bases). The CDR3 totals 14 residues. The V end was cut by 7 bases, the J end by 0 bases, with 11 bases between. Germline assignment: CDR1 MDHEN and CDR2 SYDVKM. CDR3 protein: CASIGGDSTDTQYF. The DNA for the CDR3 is TGTGCCAGCATAGGGGGGGATAGCACAGATACGCAGTATTTT.